These 9 T cell receptor beta chains originate from one sample sequenced in a study of blood T cells in healthy people across ages. Primers used in a second PCR of about 6 to 12 cycles were a sample-barcoded 5' primer and a J-beta primer mix. TCRdb independently ran MiXCR on the 5' RACE reads; one entry per CDR3 protein. The data show about 620,000 distinct CDR3 sequences, roughly 21% seen once. The specimen sequenced was blood. Receptors originate from a man between 65 and 85 years old in good health.

This rearrangement joins TRBV20-1 to TRBJ2-5; 10 bases align to TRBD2. Germline V gene sequence: CDR1 DFQATT, CDR2 SNEGSKA (reference sequence). After removal of 7 bases from V and 5 bases from J, the junction contained 13 bases not matched to a gene. The CDR3 extends over 15 amino acids. CDR3 sequence: CSVRDSGRLGETQYF. The CDR3 DNA is TGCAGTGTAAGGGATAGCGGGAGGCTCGGGGAGACCCAGTACTTC.

This rearrangement joins TRBV20-1 to TRBJ2-5, with a tentative D call TRBD2 (6 bases). Per the germline V gene, CDR1 is DFQATT and CDR2 is SNEGSKA (reference sequence). V lost 0 bases and J 1 base, leaving 12 bases between the germline ends. CDR3 length: 15 residues. CDR3 nucleotides: TGCAGTGCTAGAGATTTCCGGGAGCCCCAAGAGACCCAGTACTTC. Its translation: CSARDFREPQETQYF.

This clonotype was seen only a few times. The V call is TRBV20-1, the J call TRBJ2-3, with 9 nucleotides matching TRBD2. This CDR3 has 17 amino acids. The V and J ends lost 0 bases and 4 bases, in that order; junction bases with no gene match: 11. The V gene's germline CDR1 is DFQATT and CDR2 SNEGSKA (reference sequence). The CDR3 DNA follows: TGCAGTGCTAGAGACTTAACTAGCGGGCTAGTATCAGATACGCAGTATTTT. Translation: CSARDLTSGLVSDTQYF.

This clonotype was seen repeatedly, ten times or more. J is TRBJ1-2 and V is TRBV14; 7 nucleotides match TRBD1. CDR1 is SGHDN and CDR2 is FVKESK in the germline V gene. V dropped 4 bases and J dropped 8; count of bases not matched to a gene: 4. The CDR3 is 12 residues long. This chain's CDR3 is CASSLTGFGYTF. CDR3 in DNA: TGTGCCAGCAGCCTGACAGGGTTCGGCTACACCTTC.

In this sample, this clonotype turned up a few times. The chain is built from TRBV5-1 and TRBJ1-1; D unclear. This CDR3 spans 14 amino acids. Germline V gene data show CDR1 as SGHRS and CDR2 as YFSETQ. The ends were cut back, 1 base at V and 8 bases at J, with 15 bases in the middle. In DNA form, the CDR3 reads TGCGCCAGCAGCTTGTTAGCAGGCGTCCCCGAAGCTTTCTTT. It encodes CASSLLAGVPEAFF.

The table lists this clonotype with a few counts. V usage is TRBV7-2 and J usage is TRBJ2-4, with 8 positions matching TRBD2. The CDR3 has 14 residues. V shed 4 bases, J shed 7 bases, and the junction held 6 bases outside the gene matches. The germline V gene encodes CDR1 SGHTA and CDR2 FQGNSA. CDR3 nucleotides: TGTGCCAGCAGCTCCGGGACTAGTGGCAACATTCAGTACTTC. Translation gives CASSSGTSGNIQYF.

The V call is TRBV7-2, the J call TRBJ2-5; D is uncertain. The DNA matches TRBJ2-7 better at its end, which makes the J call doubtful. Looked up from germline, CDR1 is SGHTA and CDR2 is FQGNSA. The CDR3 extends over 13 amino acids. In DNA, the CDR3 is TGTGCCAGCAGCTTAAATGTGGGCTACGAGCAGTACTTC. It specifies CASSLNVGYEQYF.

CDR3 loop: CASGQSRGYEQYF. CDR3 nucleotides: TGTGCCAGCGGTCAGTCCAGAGGCTACGAGCAGTACTTC. V and J are TRBV2 and TRBJ2-5; D gene uncertain. TRBJ2-7 matches the DNA end more closely, so the J call is doubtful. The germline gives CDR1 SNHLY, CDR2 FYNNEI. This CDR3 has 13 amino acids.

This clonotype occurred a few times. The chain carries TRBV29-1 and TRBJ2-2; D is possibly TRBD1 or TRBD2 (7 bases each). V lost 0 bases, J lost 6 bases, and 14 bases lay in between. This CDR3 region has 15 residues. Germline CDR1 SQVTM, CDR2 ANQGSEA. In DNA form, the CDR3 reads TGCAGCGTTGAAGACCCCAGGGGGGGAGCCGGGGAGCTGTTTTTT. As protein: CSVEDPRGGAGELFF.